This TCR beta chain stems from a study of T cells in Graves' hyperthyroidism and ophthalmopathy. TCR beta CDR3 region amplification was performed from RNA transcripts. HTBI primers drove first-round RT-PCR of the TCR CDR3. TCRdb reanalysed the multiplex PCR reads using MiXCR and keeps one entry per CDR3 protein. Of hundreds of thousands of distinct CDR3 sequences listed, 15% to 17% are singletons. This clonotype came up once. Since a much larger clone is just one base distant, this may be a read error. The sample comprised blood. The sequence was obtained from a woman between 18 and 29 years old with Graves' hyperthyroidism.

The CDR3 sequence is CASSLAHGYGYTF. CDR3 coding DNA: TGTGCCAGCAGCTTAGCGCACGGCTATGGCTACACCTTC. The rearrangement links TRBV7-2 to TRBJ1-2, with D unclear. CDR1 is SGHTA, CDR2 FQGNSA, per germline. The CDR3 has 13 residues. V gave up 0 bases and J gave up 4 bases, with 6 bases separating them. Full variable domain (outside the CDR3, taken from reference TRBV7-2 and TRBJ1-2): GAGVSQSPSNKVTEKGKDVELRCDPISGHTALYWYRQSLGQGLEFLIYFQGNSAPDKSGLPSDRFSAERTGGSVSTLTIQRTQQEDSAVYLCASSLAHGYGYTFGSGTRLTVV.